One and the same sample provided the 18 T cell receptor beta chains below, sequenced in a study of CXCR3-negative and CXCR3-positive naive CD8 T cells. Researchers prepared the TRB cDNA libraries using 5' RACE with UMI labels. TCRdb derives one entry per CDR3 protein from the 5' RACE reads, leaving out DNA. The record lists about 39,000 distinct CDR3 sequences, of which the ten most abundant hold 1.5% to 2%. The source material was naive CXCR3- CD8+ T cells from blood. Subset given: CD45RO-CCR7+CD27+CD95- naive CD8+ T cells lacking CXCR3 (TNR3-). All receptors derive from a human donor in good health. Some clones in this sample may be carry-over from other donors' samples.

This sequence joins TRBV6-2 or TRBV6-3 and TRBJ2-1; the TCRdb call, TRBD2, lacks DNA for checking. The V gene's germline CDR1 is MNHEY and CDR2 SVGEGT. This CDR3 contains 17 residues. The CDR3 sequence: CASSYSSSGGDYNEQFF.

This clonotype is deemed medium-sized by its frequency. The chain carries TRBV7-6 and TRBJ2-4. CDR1 and CDR2 from the germline V gene are SGHVS and FNYEAQ. CDR3 length: 17 residues. CDR3 sequence reads: CASSPLDGELAKNIQYF.

The chain is built from TRBV15 and TRBJ2-7; the D gene TCRdb calls, TRBD1, cannot be checked with no DNA. The CDR3 extends over 14 amino acids. CDR1 is LNHNV, CDR2 YYDKDF, per germline (reference sequence). CDR3 protein: CATSRVGAPYEQYF.

The chain is built from TRBV5-5 and TRBJ2-4; the TCRdb call, TRBD1, lacks DNA for checking. The germline V gene encodes CDR1 SGHKS and CDR2 YYEKEE (reference sequence). CDR3 length: 14 amino acids. CDR3 residues: CASSFLQGKNIQYF.

The chain is built from TRBV3-1 and TRBJ2-7; without DNA, the TCRdb call of TRBD2 cannot be checked. This CDR3 is built from 13 residues. Germline CDR1 LGHDT, CDR2 YNNKEL (reference sequence). The CDR3 sequence is CASSQGLADEQYF.

The genes are TRBV29-1 and TRBJ2-5; TCRdb's D call of TRBD2 is untestable without DNA. The CDR3 consists of 14 residues. CDR1 is SQVTM and CDR2 is ANQGSEA in the germline V gene. The CDR3 loop reads CSVGLAGEEETQYF.

The CDR3 spells CASSSISGVYYEHYF. The chain recombines TRBV6-6 with TRBJ2-7; the D call from TCRdb, TRBD1, cannot be confirmed without DNA. The CDR3 sequence is 15 residues long. Germline CDR1 and CDR2: MNHNY and SVGAGI (reference sequence).

This chain joins TRBV29-1 and TRBJ2-7; TCRdb designates TRBD2, a call that cannot be tested without DNA. The V gene's germline CDR1 is SQVTM and CDR2 ANQGSEA. The CDR3 runs to 16 residues. The CDR3 sequence is CSVEDKLAGESYEQYF.

V and J are TRBV20-1 and TRBJ2-7; the D gene TCRdb calls, TRBD1, cannot be checked with no DNA. CDR1 is DFQATT and CDR2 is SNEGSKA in the germline V gene (reference sequence). The CDR3 runs 12 residues. The CDR3 loop reads CSGFRDPPEQYF.

The rearrangement uses TRBV14 and TRBJ2-3; no DNA is available, so the TRBD2 call from TCRdb remains unchecked. Germline V CDR1 and CDR2: SGHDN, FVKESK. The CDR3 contains 16 residues. The chain's CDR3 is CASSPWAVGGTDTQYF.

V and J are TRBV28 and TRBJ2-1; TCRdb indicates TRBD1, and absent DNA this call remains unverified. Germline-derived CDR1 and CDR2 are MDHEN and SYDVKM. The CDR3 is 14 residues long. The CDR3 spells CASSLLGAGNEQFF.

The rearrangement joins TRBV27 to TRBJ1-5; TCRdb names TRBD1, which stays unverified in the absence of DNA. The CDR3 sequence is 15 residues long. Germline V lookup: CDR1 MNHEY, CDR2 SMNVEV (reference sequence). Here the CDR3 reads CASSLSGQGNQPQHF.

V gene TRBV20-1 combines with J gene TRBJ1-6. The CDR3 is 13 amino acids. Per germline, CDR1 DFQATT and CDR2 SNEGSKA (reference sequence). The CDR3 reads CSARDKENSPLHF.

The chain has TRBV28 and TRBJ2-5; as DNA is missing, the TRBD2 call by TCRdb cannot be tested. The CDR3 sequence is 14 residues long. The germline V gene has CDR1 MDHEN and CDR2 SYDVKM. The CDR3 here is CASSYPSRSETQYF.

The chain couples TRBV4-1 to TRBJ2-7; as DNA is missing, the TRBD1 call by TCRdb cannot be tested. The CDR3 loop spans 14 amino acids. Germline loops: CDR1 MGHRA, CDR2 YSYEKL. CDR3 amino acids: CASSQGRGVNEQYF.

The chain combines TRBV4-2 with TRBJ1-5; TCRdb gives TRBD1 as the D gene, but with no DNA this cannot be confirmed. CDR1 is LGHNA and CDR2 is YNFKEQ in the germline V gene. The CDR3 extends over 16 amino acids. The CDR3 reads CASSPGQGGSNQPQHF.

V gene TRBV29-1 combines with J gene TRBJ2-5. This CDR3 region has 14 residues. Per the germline V gene, CDR1 is SQVTM and CDR2 is ANQGSEA. The CDR3 reads CSVEEWHRKETQYF.

The chain carries TRBV14 and TRBJ1-1. The CDR3 is made up of 14 amino acids. CDR1 SGHDN and CDR2 FVKESK come from the germline V gene. The CDR3 sequence: CASSQDPLNTEAFF.